This T cell receptor (beta chain) is drawn from a study of T cell responses to AZD1222 COVID-19 vaccine. Study summary: Second doses that came at about 4 or about 12 weeks were put together.

Losses at the gene ends were 3 bases for V and 7 bases for J; bases not matched to a gene: 3. The CDR3 spans 13 residues. Germline CDR1 reads SGHTA; CDR2 reads FQGNSA. General study results and limits: Samples come after the peak T cell response, not at day 14. Two AZD1222 administrations were followed by greater Spike-specific TCR breadth and depth.

Produced via immunoSEQ multiplex PCR; TCRdb's table is partial and in-frame only. The sample shows fewer than 110,000 clones, around 92% of them seen only once. Worth noting for this clone: Its antigen is currently unknown.

The material sequenced was peripheral blood, taken on day 0 of AZD1222 vaccination. The source is an adult in good health. The chain has TRBV7-2 and TRBJ1-5; TRBD1 matches 7 bases. CDR3 bases: TGTGCCAGCAGCTTCTCAGGGGGACAGCCCCAGCATTTT. This translates into CASSFSGGQPQHF. Together with reference TRBV7-2 and TRBJ1-5, the CDR3 gives the full variable domain: GAGVSQSPSNKVTEKGKDVELRCDPISGHTALYWYRQSLGQGLEFLIYFQGNSAPDKSGLPSDRFSAERTGGSVSTLTIQRTQQEDSAVYLCASSFSGGQPQHFGDGTRLSIL.